Listed below are T cell receptor beta chains from one sample, sequenced in a study of identical twins. TCRdb re-derived calls from the 5' RACE reads in MiXCR, one entry per CDR3 protein. The table shows 500,000 to 700,000 distinct CDR3 sequences, with about 7% occurring only once. These data were likewise used in another study, on yellow fever vaccine responses in identical twins.

Sequencing was done on a sample of PBMCs. The receptor source for this set is a woman between 18 and 30 years old in good health. The CDR3 runs from the conserved cysteine through the conserved F or W. D genes are given only for firm matches. Size is omitted from some rows. Given values are once, few, many or a class for expanded clones.

cdr3_nt,cdr3_aa,clone_size,v_call,j_call,d_call
TGTGCCAGCAGTGGCGGGACAGGGTCTGTGATGTACAATGAGCAGTTCTTC,CASSGGTGSVMYNEQFF,many,TRBV28,TRBJ2-1,TRBD1
TGTGCCAGCACGCACGACAGGGCCACCGGGGAGCTGTTTTTT,CASTHDRATGELFF,many,TRBV4-2,TRBJ2-2,TRBD1
TGTGCCAGCAGCTTTTTAACAAAATCTAACTCCTATAATTCACCCCTCCACTTT,CASSFLTKSNSYNSPLHF,few,TRBV7-8,TRBJ1-6,.
TGTGCCAGCAGTTGGACTAGCGGGGGGACAGATACGCAGTATTTT,CASSWTSGGTDTQYF,many,TRBV6-4,TRBJ2-3,TRBD2
TGCAGCGTCGACAGGGGAAGAACTGAAGCTTTCTTT,CSVDRGRTEAFF,many,TRBV29-1,TRBJ1-1,TRBD1
TGTGCCACCAGTGGACAGAACCAAGAGACCCAGTACTTC,CATSGQNQETQYF,.,TRBV24-1,TRBJ2-5,.
TGTGCCAGCAGTTTCAGGACAGGAGAGCTTAGCAATCAGCCCCAGCATTTT,CASSFRTGELSNQPQHF,many,TRBV12-3/TRBV12-4,TRBJ1-5,TRBD1
TGTGCCAGCAGTCCCGGGGGCGGTGACTATGGCTACACCTTC,CASSPGGGDYGYTF,.,TRBV12-3/TRBV12-4,TRBJ1-2,.
TGTGCCACCAGTGACCCTACTAGTTACACAGACACCGGGGAGCTGTTTTTT,CATSDPTSYTDTGELFF,few,TRBV24-1,TRBJ2-2,.
TGTGCCAGCAGTCCCCGCGGGGGGAGGAATCTCGAGCAGTTCTTC,CASSPRGGRNLEQFF,.,TRBV27,TRBJ2-1,TRBD2
TGCGCCAGCAGCCAAGCATCGACGGTCGAGGGAGAGACCCAGTACTTC,CASSQASTVEGETQYF,.,TRBV4-1,TRBJ2-5,.
TGCAGTGCTAAGGGACTAGCGTACTCCTACGAGCAGTACTTC,CSAKGLAYSYEQYF,few,TRBV20-1,TRBJ2-7,TRBD2
TGTGCCGGACGACAGGGGGCGGATCAGCCCCAGCATTTT,CAGRQGADQPQHF,.,TRBV19,TRBJ1-5,TRBD1
TGTGCCAGCAGCGGATCGAGGACTAGCGGGAGAGGCAATGAGCAGTTCTTC,CASSGSRTSGRGNEQFF,.,TRBV5-5,TRBJ2-1,TRBD2
TGCGCCAGCAGCCGGTCCGGGGAACCTAACTATGGCTACACCTTC,CASSRSGEPNYGYTF,few,TRBV5-1,TRBJ1-2,.
TGCGCCAGCAGCTTGGGAGACCACCCCCCACCTTCAGATACGCAGTATTTT,CASSLGDHPPPSDTQYF,few,TRBV5-1,TRBJ2-3,.
TGTGCCAGCAGCTTAGCGGCTAGCGGGAGTTTCGATGAGCAGTTCTTC,CASSLAASGSFDEQFF,few,TRBV7-9,TRBJ2-1,TRBD2
TGTGCCAGCAGTTACGGGACGTTGGCCGGGGAGCTGTTTTTT,CASSYGTLAGELFF,few,TRBV6-5,TRBJ2-2,.
TGTGCCAGCAGTTTAAGGTTCCTTGTATCAGATACGCAGTATTTT,CASSLRFLVSDTQYF,few,TRBV27,TRBJ2-3,.
TGCAGTGCTAGAGATAGACGCGGTAATTCACCCCTCCACTTT,CSARDRRGNSPLHF,few,TRBV20-1,TRBJ1-6,.
TGCAGTGCTAGGATTAGCGGGAGGGTAGATGAGCAGTTCTTC,CSARISGRVDEQFF,many,TRBV20-1,TRBJ2-1,TRBD2
TGCGCCAGCAGCTTCGGGACTAACGACGGGGTAGTAGCCGGGGAGCTGTTTTTT,CASSFGTNDGVVAGELFF,few,TRBV5-1,TRBJ2-2,TRBD2
TGTGCCAGCAGACTGGACAGGCTTAACTATGGCTACACCTTC,CASRLDRLNYGYTF,.,TRBV6-1,TRBJ1-2,TRBD1
TGTGCCAGCAGTTACGCGGGACTCGTTACGCAGTATTTT,CASSYAGLVTQYF,.,TRBV6-2/TRBV6-3,TRBJ2-3,.
TGTGCCAGCAGCCCCTTAAAGACAGGTCCTCAACTCTACAATGAGCAGTTCTTC,CASSPLKTGPQLYNEQFF,.,TRBV3-1,TRBJ2-1,.
TGCGCCAGCAGCTTGGTCGTTGGGACTAGCGGAACAGATACGCAGTATTTT,CASSLVVGTSGTDTQYF,few,TRBV5-1,TRBJ2-3,TRBD2
TGTGCCAGCAGCGCAGGAGGCTCTGGAAACACCATATATTTT,CASSAGGSGNTIYF,.,TRBV7-3,TRBJ1-3,.
TGTGCCAGTAGTATCTTCCCCAGCGGGAGAATCACAGATACGCAGTATTTT,CASSIFPSGRITDTQYF,.,TRBV19,TRBJ2-3,TRBD2
TGTGCCAGCAGCCAAAGGACTAGCGGGGGGGTGCGCTACAATGAGCAGTTCTTC,CASSQRTSGGVRYNEQFF,few,TRBV6-1,TRBJ2-1,TRBD2
TGTGCCAGCAGTCCATACTCTAGCGGGCTGACCTACGAGCAGTACTTC,CASSPYSSGLTYEQYF,.,TRBV7-2,TRBJ2-7,TRBD2
TGTGCCAGCCCTTTGGGCACTGAAGCTTTCTTT,CASPLGTEAFF,many,TRBV7-6,TRBJ1-1,.
TGTGCCAGCAGCTTGGAGGGGGTGCTTACTGAAGCTTTCTTT,CASSLEGVLTEAFF,many,TRBV5-6,TRBJ1-1,.
TGTGCCAGCAGTCGAAGCGGGGAGCTGTTTTTT,CASSRSGELFF,few,TRBV12-3/TRBV12-4,TRBJ2-2,.
TGCAGCGTTGATTCGCGGCAAATGAACACTGAAGCTTTCTTT,CSVDSRQMNTEAFF,many,TRBV29-1,TRBJ1-1,.
TGTGCCAGCAGCCGTGCAGGGGGTGGAAACACCATATATTTT,CASSRAGGGNTIYF,few,TRBV3-1,TRBJ1-3,TRBD1
TGTGCCAGCAGCACAGACAGGGGTTGGGCCGGGGAGCTGTTTTTT,CASSTDRGWAGELFF,.,TRBV7-8,TRBJ2-2,TRBD1
TGCAGTGCGGGGCCGGGAGCCGCCTACAATGAGCAGTTCTTC,CSAGPGAAYNEQFF,.,TRBV20-1,TRBJ2-1,.
TGCAGCGTTGCTAGCGGACAAAACATTCAGTACTTC,CSVASGQNIQYF,many,TRBV29-1,TRBJ2-4,TRBD2
TGCAGTGCTAGGGGGGGCCGTACAGGGACCGCCTACGAGCAGTACTTC,CSARGGRTGTAYEQYF,many,TRBV20-1,TRBJ2-7,.